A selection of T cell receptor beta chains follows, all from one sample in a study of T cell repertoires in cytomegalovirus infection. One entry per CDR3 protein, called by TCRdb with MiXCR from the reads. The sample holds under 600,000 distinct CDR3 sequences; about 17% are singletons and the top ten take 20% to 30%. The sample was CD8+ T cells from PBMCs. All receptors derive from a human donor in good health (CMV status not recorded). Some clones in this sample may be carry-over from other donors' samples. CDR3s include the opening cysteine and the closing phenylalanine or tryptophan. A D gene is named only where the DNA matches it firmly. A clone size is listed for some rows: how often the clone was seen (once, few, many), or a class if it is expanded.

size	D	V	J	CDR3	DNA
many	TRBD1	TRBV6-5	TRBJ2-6	CASSYGTGGSGANVLTF	TGTGCCAGCAGTTACGGGACAGGGGGCTCTGGGGCCAACGTCCTGACTTTC
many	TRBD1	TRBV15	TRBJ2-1	CATSRDPGGTEQFF	TGTGCCACCAGCAGAGATCCAGGGGGCACTGAGCAGTTCTTC
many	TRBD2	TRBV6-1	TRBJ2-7	CASSPLRGVSYEQYF	TGTGCCAGCAGTCCGTTGCGGGGGGTCTCCTACGAGCAGTACTTC
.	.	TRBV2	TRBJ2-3	CASRVGTDTQYF	TGTGCCAGCAGGGTCGGGACAGATACGCAGTATTTT
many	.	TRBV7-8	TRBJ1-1	CASSLVPGDKAFF	TGTGCCAGCAGCTTAGTTCCGGGAGACAAAGCTTTCTTT
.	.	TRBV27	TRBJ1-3	CATRGVENTIYF	TGTGCCACTCGGGGGGTTGAAAACACCATATATTTT
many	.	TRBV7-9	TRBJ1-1	CASRKSTEAFF	TGTGCCAGCAGGAAGAGCACTGAAGCTTTCTTT
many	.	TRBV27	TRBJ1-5	CASSLSAGGSNQPQHF	TGTGCCAGCAGTTTATCCGCGGGCGGAAGCAATCAGCCCCAGCATTTT
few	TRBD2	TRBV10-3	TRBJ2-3	CAISYSLAGGTDTQYF	TGTGCCATCAGCTACTCTCTAGCGGGAGGAACAGATACGCAGTATTTT
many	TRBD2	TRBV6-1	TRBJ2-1	CASSPNSARLAGENNEQFF	TGTGCCAGCAGTCCTAATTCCGCCCGACTAGCGGGGGAAAACAATGAGCAGTTCTTC
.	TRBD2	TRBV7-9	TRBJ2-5	CASSRWTSGVQETQYF	TGTGCCAGCAGCCGGTGGACTAGCGGGGTTCAAGAGACCCAGTACTTC
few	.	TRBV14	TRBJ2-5	CASSQDRGGTAVTQYF	TGTGCCAGCAGCCAAGATCGGGGAGGAACAGCTGTGACCCAGTACTTC
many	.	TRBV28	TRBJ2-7	CASSPGRFYEQYF	TGTGCCAGCAGTCCCGGGCGTTTCTACGAGCAGTACTTC
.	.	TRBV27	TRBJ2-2	CASSLTGLDF	TGTGCCAGCAGTCTAACCGGGCTCGATTTT
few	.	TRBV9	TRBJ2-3	CASSERLAGDPDTQYF	TGTGCCAGCAGCGAGAGGTTGGCTGGGGACCCAGATACGCAGTATTTT
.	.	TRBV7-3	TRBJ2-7	CDSSRTQTPGPERDEQYF	TGTGACAGCAGCCGGACCCAAACCCCGGGCCCAGAAAGAGACGAGCAGTACTTC
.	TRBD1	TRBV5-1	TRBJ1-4	CASSFDRAGEKLFF	TGCGCCAGCAGCTTTGACAGGGCGGGTGAAAAACTGTTTTTT
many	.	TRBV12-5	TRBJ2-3	CASGSRDLATDTQYF	TGTGCTAGTGGTTCCCGGGACCTAGCCACAGATACGCAGTATTTT
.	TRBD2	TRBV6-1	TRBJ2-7	CASSEYPTGAGEDEQYF	TGTGCCAGCAGTGAATACCCGACCGGAGCGGGAGAGGACGAGCAGTACTTC
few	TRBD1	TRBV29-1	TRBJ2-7	CSVETDRGTYEQYF	TGCAGCGTTGAAACGGACAGGGGTACCTACGAGCAGTACTTC
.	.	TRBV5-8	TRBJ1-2	CASSLFSGTSNGYTF	TGTGCCAGCAGCCTCTTCTCCGGGACTTCAAATGGCTACACCTTC
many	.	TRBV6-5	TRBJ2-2	CASSYSGQYTGELFF	TGTGCCAGCAGTTACTCTGGACAGTACACCGGGGAGCTGTTTTTT
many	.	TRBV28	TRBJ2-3	CASSLTAADTQYF	TGTGCCAGCAGTTTAACTGCGGCAGATACGCAGTATTTT
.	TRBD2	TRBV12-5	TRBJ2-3	CASGLDPPERGSTDTQYF	TGTGCTAGTGGTTTGGACCCTCCCGAGCGGGGAAGCACAGATACGCAGTATTTT
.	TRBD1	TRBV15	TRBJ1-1	CATSEPKGTGFMNTEAFF	TGTGCCACCAGCGAGCCAAAGGGGACAGGGTTCATGAACACTGAAGCTTTCTTT
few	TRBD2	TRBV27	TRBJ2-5	CASSLKSRQKRGGGETQYF	TGTGCCAGCAGTTTAAAGTCTAGACAAAAGCGGGGGGGCGGGGAGACCCAGTACTTC
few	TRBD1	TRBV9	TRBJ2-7	CASSVDGTGTHEQYF	TGTGCCAGCAGCGTAGATGGGACAGGGACCCACGAGCAGTACTTC
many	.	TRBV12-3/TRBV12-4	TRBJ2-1	CASSRTWVKDEQFF	TGTGCCAGCAGCCGGACCTGGGTTAAGGATGAGCAGTTCTTC
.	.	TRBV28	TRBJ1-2	CASRDWGYGYTF	TGTGCCAGCAGGGATTGGGGCTATGGCTACACCTTC
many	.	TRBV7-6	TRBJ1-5	CASSFRGGSNQPQHF	TGTGCCAGCAGCTTTCGCGGTGGTAGCAATCAGCCCCAGCATTTT
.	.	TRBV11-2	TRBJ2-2	CASSPGQGGVGELFF	TGTGCCAGCAGCCCCGGGCAGGGGGGCGTCGGGGAGCTGTTTTTT
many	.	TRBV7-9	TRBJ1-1	CASSLGHPTEAFF	TGTGCCAGCAGCTTAGGGCACCCCACTGAAGCTTTCTTT
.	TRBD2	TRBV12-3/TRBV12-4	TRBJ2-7	CASRSSGTYEQYF	TGTGCCAGCAGATCTAGCGGCACCTACGAGCAGTACTTC
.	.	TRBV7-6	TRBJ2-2	CASLPREITGELFF	TGTGCCAGCTTGCCGCGGGAAATCACCGGGGAGCTGTTTTTT
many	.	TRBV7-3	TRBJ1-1	CASSSWELGEAFF	TGTGCCAGCAGCTCCTGGGAACTTGGTGAAGCTTTCTTT
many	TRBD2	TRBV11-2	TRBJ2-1	CASSLETPTSGYYNEQFF	TGTGCCAGCAGCTTAGAGACCCCGACTAGCGGGTACTACAATGAGCAGTTCTTC
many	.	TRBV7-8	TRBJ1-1	CASIGEGNTEAFF	TGTGCCAGCATAGGGGAGGGAAACACTGAAGCTTTCTTT
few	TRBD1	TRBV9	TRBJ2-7	CASSSRGGQGINEQYF	TGTGCCAGCAGCTCCAGGGGGGGACAGGGTATCAACGAGCAGTACTTC
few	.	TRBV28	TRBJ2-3	CASSSPGGLDTQYF	TGTGCCAGCAGTTCCCCAGGGGGGTTAGATACGCAGTATTTT
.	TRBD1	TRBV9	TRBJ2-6	CASSLKTGPASGANVLTF	TGTGCCAGCAGCCTTAAGACAGGGCCCGCCTCTGGGGCCAACGTCCTGACTTTC
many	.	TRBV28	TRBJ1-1	CASSLSPDGGSGDTEAFF	TGTGCCAGCAGTTTATCCCCGGACGGGGGGAGTGGGGACACTGAAGCTTTCTTT
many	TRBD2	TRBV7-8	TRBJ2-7	CASSRYLGGPEDEQYF	TGTGCCAGCAGCCGGTACTTGGGAGGGCCTGAGGACGAGCAGTACTTC
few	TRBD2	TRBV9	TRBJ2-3	CASSGSGRARADTQYF	TGTGCCAGCAGCGGGAGCGGGAGGGCCCGGGCAGATACGCAGTATTTT
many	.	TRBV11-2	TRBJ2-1	CASSLEPPTGQGNSEQFF	TGTGCCAGCAGCTTAGAGCCACCAACAGGGCAAGGGAACTCTGAGCAGTTCTTC